These T cell receptor beta chains were read from a single sample in a study of control samples from healthy donors and cancer patients. Profiled with immunoSEQ multiplex PCR; TCRdb holds only in-frame clones, not every one. The table lists approximately 84,000 clones, about nine tenths of them singletons. Material: blood. All receptors derive from a man aged 25-45 years in good health. Both conserved end residues are part of each CDR3. Each record gives: V gene, J gene, clone size, D gene, CDR3 DNA, CDR3 protein. D genes are given only for firm matches. Only part of the rows carry a size: once, few, many, or a class if the clone is expanded.

>TRBV19|TRBJ2-2|NA|TRBD2
TGTGCCAGTAGTATAGGCGGGGGGAACACCGGGGAGCTGTTTTTT
CASSIGGGNTGELFF
>TRBV9|TRBJ1-3|NA|TRBD1
TGTGCCAGCAGCGGACCTCCGGGACAGGGGAACACCATATATTTT
CASSGPPGQGNTIYF
>TRBV5-1|TRBJ1-1|once|TRBD1
TGCGCCAGCAGCCCGGGACAGGAAGGGCACACTGAAGCTTTCTTT
CASSPGQEGHTEAFF
>TRBV24-1|TRBJ2-7|NA|TRBD2
TGTGCCACCAGTGATTCGGGCCGGGGGGTATATAACTCCTACGAGCAGTACTTC
CATSDSGRGVYNSYEQYF
>TRBV18|TRBJ2-7|NA|TRBD1
TGTGCCAGCTCAGACCGAAGGACAGGGAAAGACGAGCAGTACTTC
CASSDRRTGKDEQYF
>TRBV30|TRBJ1-6|NA|NA
TGTGCCTGGAGTGTGACTGCTGCACCTTCACCCCTCCACTTT
CAWSVTAAPSPLHF
>TRBV24-1|TRBJ2-7|NA|NA
TGTGCCACTCCAACAGGGAAGTACGAGCAGTACTTC
CATPTGKYEQYF
>TRBV28|TRBJ1-3|NA|NA
TGTGCCAGCAGTTTTGGGGTGGAAAACACCATATATTTT
CASSFGVENTIYF
>TRBV5-6|TRBJ2-1|NA|TRBD2
TGTGCCAGCAGCTTGGTGAGAGCGGGAGGCGAGCAGTTCTTC
CASSLVRAGGEQFF
>TRBV29-1|TRBJ2-1|NA|NA
TGCAGCGTTGGCCATGGCTACGGTGAGCAGTTCTTC
CSVGHGYGEQFF
>TRBV9|TRBJ2-3|NA|TRBD2
TGTGCCAGCAGCGTAGTAGGTAGCGGGGGGGCCGGAGATACGCAGTATTTT
CASSVVGSGGAGDTQYF
>TRBV7-3|TRBJ2-1|NA|TRBD2
TGTGCCAGCAGCTCCCGACTAGCGGGAGGGGGTGAGCAGTTCTTC
CASSSRLAGGGEQFF
>TRBV21-1|TRBJ2-5|NA|NA
TGTGCCAGCAGCGCCTTCCTCACTAGCGGGAGGCCGGAGACCCAGTACTTC
CASSAFLTSGRPETQYF
>TRBV7-3|TRBJ2-3|once|TRBD1
TGTGCCAGCAGCTTAACCTCTCCGGGACAGGGAAAAGATACGCAGTATTTT
CASSLTSPGQGKDTQYF
>TRBV6-1|TRBJ2-4|NA|TRBD1
TGTGCCAGCAGTGAAAGGGACAGGGGGGTCAAAAACATTCAGTACTTC
CASSERDRGVKNIQYF
>TRBV14|TRBJ2-7|NA|NA
TGTGCCAGCAGCCAAGAGGCTAGAACTCACGAGCAGTACTTC
CASSQEARTHEQYF
>TRBV5-1|TRBJ2-3|once|TRBD2
TGCGCCAGCAGCCGAGATAGGGAGGGGGATACGCAGTATTTT
CASSRDREGDTQYF
>TRBV3-1/TRBV3-2|TRBJ2-7|NA|NA
TGTGCCAGCAGCCAGGTAGAAAACTACGAGCAGTACTTC
CASSQVENYEQYF
>TRBV25-1|TRBJ1-3|NA|TRBD1
TGTGCCAGCAGTGAATATCTGGGGACAGGGTACTCTGGAAACACCATATATTTT
CASSEYLGTGYSGNTIYF
>TRBV18|TRBJ2-1|NA|TRBD2
TGTGCCAGCTCCCAGATGGGACTAGCGGGAGTCAATGAGCAGTTCTTC
CASSQMGLAGVNEQFF
>TRBV5-1|TRBJ1-1|NA|NA
TGCGCCAGATGGGGGCGGAGAGAAGCTTTCTTT
CARWGRREAFF
>TRBV5-1|TRBJ2-6|once|TRBD1
TGCGCCAGCAGCTTGCAGGGGGCGGGTGGGGCCAACGTCCTGACTTTC
CASSLQGAGGANVLTF
>TRBV16|TRBJ2-3|NA|NA
TGTGCCAGCAGCCAATCCCTAGTCACAGATACGCAGTATTTT
CASSQSLVTDTQYF
>TRBV7-8|TRBJ2-7|once|NA
TGTGCCAGCAGCTTAATAGGGTCCCCCTACGAGCAGTACTTC
CASSLIGSPYEQYF
>TRBV18|TRBJ1-3|NA|NA
TGTGCCAGCTCACCAAAAGAAGGAAACTCTGGAAACACCATATATTTT
CASSPKEGNSGNTIYF
>TRBV5-1|TRBJ2-7|NA|NA
TGCGCCAGCAGCTTGACGGGAGCGATAAACGAGCAGTACTTC
CASSLTGAINEQYF
>TRBV30|TRBJ1-6|NA|NA
TGTGCCTGGAGCCCTGGAGGTAATTCACCCCTCCACTTT
CAWSPGGNSPLHF
>TRBV7-9|TRBJ2-7|NA|NA
TGTGCCAGCAGCTTAGGGGTCTCCTACGAGCAGTACTTC
CASSLGVSYEQYF
>TRBV2|TRBJ2-1|NA|NA
TGTGCCAGCAGCCGTACTCCCTTCAGAGAGCAGTTCTTC
CASSRTPFREQFF
>TRBV27|TRBJ2-5|NA|NA
TGTGCCAGCAGTTTCTGGAGCGGAGAGACCCAGTACTTC
CASSFWSGETQYF
>TRBV18|TRBJ1-1|NA|TRBD1
TGTGCCAGCTCACAATCGACGACAGGGGGGACTGAAGCTTTCTTT
CASSQSTTGGTEAFF
>TRBV12-3/TRBV12-4|TRBJ1-2|NA|TRBD1
TGTGCCAGCAGCCCCGGGACAGCCTATGGCTACACCTTC
CASSPGTAYGYTF
>TRBV11-2|TRBJ2-3|NA|NA
TGTGCCAGCAGCTTAAACCGCGCCGTTAGCACAGATACGCAGTATTTT
CASSLNRAVSTDTQYF
>TRBV3-1/TRBV3-2|TRBJ2-7|few|TRBD1
TGTGCCAGCAGCGAATGGGACAGGGCCTACGAGCAGTACTTC
CASSEWDRAYEQYF
>TRBV7-9|TRBJ1-4|once|TRBD1
TGTGCCAGCAGCTCAGGCCCCACAGACAGGGGTTTCGAAAAACTGTTTTTT
CASSSGPTDRGFEKLFF
>TRBV5-4|TRBJ1-6|NA|NA
TGTGCCAGCAGCTCAGGTGCGGATTCACCCCTCCACTTT
CASSSGADSPLHF
>TRBV12-3/TRBV12-4|TRBJ1-5|once|NA
TGTGCCAGCAGACTCCAGTGGTCTCAGCCCCAGCATTTT
CASRLQWSQPQHF
>TRBV7-9|TRBJ2-2|once|TRBD2
TGTGCCAGCAGGTTAACTAGCGGGCAGAACACCGGGGAGCTGTTTTTT
CASRLTSGQNTGELFF
>TRBV5-1|TRBJ1-5|NA|NA
TGCGCCAGCAGCTTGGGGCACGGGGATCAGCCCCAGCATTTT
CASSLGHGDQPQHF
>TRBV27|TRBJ2-2|NA|TRBD1
TGTGCCAGCAGTTCTAGGACAGGGCTTACCGGGGAGCTGTTTTTT
CASSSRTGLTGELFF
>TRBV13|TRBJ2-7|NA|TRBD2
TGTGCCAGCAGCTCCCTAGCGGGAGGGGACTACGAGCAGTACTTC
CASSSLAGGDYEQYF
>TRBV3-1/TRBV3-2|TRBJ1-4|NA|TRBD1
TGTGCCAGCAGCCACACCCCGGGACAGGGCTATGAAAAACTGTTTTTT
CASSHTPGQGYEKLFF
>TRBV21-1|TRBJ1-5|once|NA
TGTGCCAGCAGCAGACGTAACCCGAAGACAGGGGGAAATCAGCCCCAGCATTTT
CASSRRNPKTGGNQPQHF
>TRBV3-1/TRBV3-2|TRBJ1-2|NA|NA
TGTGCCAGCATCCCCCGGCGGGATTTCTCCTTC
CASIPRRDFSF
>TRBV9|TRBJ1-6|once|TRBD1
TGTGCCAGCAGCCAGGGGGGGGGCCCCAATTCACCCCTCCACTTT
CASSQGGGPNSPLHF
>TRBV4-2|TRBJ1-5|NA|NA
TGTGCCAGCAGCCAAGAAGGAGGTGGCCCTTACCAGCCCCAGCATTTT
CASSQEGGGPYQPQHF
>TRBV28|TRBJ2-7|NA|NA
TGTGCCAGCAGTTTATGGGACAACCACGAGCAGTACTTC
CASSLWDNHEQYF
>TRBV4-2|TRBJ2-7|NA|TRBD2
TGTGCCAGCAGCCAAGATGGGGCGGGGGGCCTCTCCTACGAGCAGTACTTC
CASSQDGAGGLSYEQYF
>TRBV3-1/TRBV3-2|TRBJ1-5|NA|NA
TGTGCCAGCAGCCAAGATCCGGGAGGACAAACCTCGATGAGCAATCAGCCCCAGCATTTT
CASSQDPGGQTSMSNQPQHF
>TRBV12-3/TRBV12-4|TRBJ1-1|NA|NA
TGTGCCAGCAGTTTAAGGCCCGCTGAAGCTTTCTTT
CASSLRPAEAFF
>TRBV7-2|TRBJ2-2|NA|NA
TGTGCCAGCCTGAGGGCCCAGAACACCGGGGAGCTGTTTTTT
CASLRAQNTGELFF